This T cell receptor beta chain was retrieved from a study of T cells after yellow fever vaccination. This CDR3 comprises 15 residues. CDR1 MNHEY and CDR2 SMNVEV come from the germline V gene (reference sequence). V was clipped by 6 bases and J by 6 bases, with 20 bases between them. TCRdb used MiXCR to reprocess the 5' RACE reads, holding one entry per CDR3 protein. This table holds some 500,000 distinct CDR3 sequences, roughly 14% found once. The sample consisted of PBMCs, taken on the day of the yellow fever booster vaccination. This receptor was identified in a man aged 25-45 years who received the YFV17D yellow fever vaccine. The V and J genes are TRBV27 and TRBJ1-2; possible D gene TRBD1, 6 bases. CDR3 sequence reads: CASRKPQQGSNGYTF. The CDR3 region has the DNA TGTGCCAGCAGGAAACCCCAACAGGGTTCAAATGGCTACACCTTC.